This TCR beta chain derives from a study of blood T cell repertoires in COVID-19. Study context: COVID-19 samples, acute and convalescent, were from the United States, Italy and Spain.

CDR1 and CDR2 from the germline V gene are MNHEY and SVGAGI. V shed 7 bases and J shed 4 bases, with 16 bases lying between them. The CDR3 extends over 15 amino acids. Per the study methods: Reference gene primer amplification yielded estimated nucleated cell counts. TCRdb keeps only in-frame clones here, not all; method: immunoSEQ multiplex PCR. D and trimming were read from the DNA, whereas the V and J calls and clone size are those reported in that table. This table holds tens of thousands of clones, 83% found once. This rearrangement joins TRBV6-5 to TRBJ2-2; tentative D call: TRBD1 (5 bases). This sequence originates from a woman aged 80 or over with acute or convalescent COVID-19. Sequencing used peripheral blood. CDR3 DNA: TGTGCCAGCATGGCCCAGGGCTTGAGCACCGGGGAGCTGTTTTTT. This encodes CASMAQGLSTGELFF.